These T cell receptor beta chains were read from a single sample in a study of control samples from healthy donors and cancer patients. Some clones are missing from TCRdb's copy, which holds only in-frame ones; the method was immunoSEQ multiplex PCR. In the table there are roughly 120,000 clones, about 94% of which are singletons. Sequenced: blood. The source of these receptors is a man younger than 40 in good health. Each CDR3 is given without its conserved first and last residue. Fields, in order: V gene, clone size, CDR3 protein. Not every row has a clone size; where given, it reads once, few, many or a size class.

V gene: TRBV28
clone size: NA
CDR3 protein: ASSGDRVSGANVLT

V gene: TRBV7-2
clone size: NA
CDR3 protein: ASSLYGTGNTEAF

V gene: TRBV20-1
clone size: NA
CDR3 protein: SARRGNEQY

V gene: TRBV6-6
clone size: few
CDR3 protein: ASSPPGGTPSNNEQF

V gene: TRBV18
clone size: NA
CDR3 protein: ASSPPLGPGAYEQY

V gene: TRBV7-3
clone size: NA
CDR3 protein: ASSWEGTSGETQY

V gene: TRBV5-5
clone size: NA
CDR3 protein: ASSLASATNEKLF

V gene: TRBV5-8
clone size: NA
CDR3 protein: ASSLRQGVHINTEAF

V gene: TRBV7-8
clone size: NA
CDR3 protein: ASSLEGGREETQY

V gene: TRBV30
clone size: NA
CDR3 protein: AWKDRRVYGYT

V gene: TRBV13
clone size: NA
CDR3 protein: ASSIQGSQPQH

V gene: TRBV19
clone size: NA
CDR3 protein: ASSSPGWAYEQY

V gene: TRBV9
clone size: NA
CDR3 protein: ASSEGIGTGYNSPLH

V gene: TRBV30
clone size: NA
CDR3 protein: AWDWRGGYNEQF

V gene: TRBV6-1
clone size: NA
CDR3 protein: ASLRDYNEQF

V gene: TRBV30
clone size: NA
CDR3 protein: AWSGVSGEQF

V gene: TRBV7-8
clone size: NA
CDR3 protein: ASSRWGSNQPQH

V gene: TRBV27
clone size: NA
CDR3 protein: ASSLRAGGNYEQY

V gene: TRBV3-1/TRBV3-2
clone size: NA
CDR3 protein: ASSQVEYEQF

V gene: TRBV5-6
clone size: once
CDR3 protein: ASSEGQGVTPSYGYT

V gene: TRBV6-5
clone size: NA
CDR3 protein: ASSYLGQLYEQY

V gene: TRBV4-3
clone size: NA
CDR3 protein: ASSLGAGTAYNSPLH

V gene: TRBV6-1
clone size: once
CDR3 protein: ASSGEPFSSYNSPLH

V gene: TRBV7-9
clone size: NA
CDR3 protein: ASSRGLNQPQH

V gene: TRBV27
clone size: NA
CDR3 protein: ASSFLPPAEAF

V gene: TRBV4-1
clone size: once
CDR3 protein: ASSFDDSPSYNEQF

V gene: TRBV12-5
clone size: NA
CDR3 protein: ASGLSPNEQF

V gene: TRBV7-9
clone size: NA
CDR3 protein: ASSPGPPSGQF

V gene: TRBV9
clone size: NA
CDR3 protein: ASSAQGRTNSPLH

V gene: TRBV6-6
clone size: NA
CDR3 protein: ASSQPRQGNYGYT

V gene: TRBV6-2/TRBV6-3
clone size: once
CDR3 protein: ASSPAGEVYQPQH

V gene: TRBV4-3
clone size: NA
CDR3 protein: ASSQDFPGGYGYT